The 8 T cell receptor beta chains below come from one sample, sequenced in a study of T-cell memory formation after mild COVID-19. Each CDR3 protein is one row after TCRdb ran MiXCR on the 5' RACE reads. This sample carries 350,000 to 500,000 distinct CDR3 sequences, 20% to 30% of them seen once, and the ten largest clones take around 13%. Sequences were obtained from PBMCs or a T cell subset sorted from them (not recorded which). The receptors come from an adult woman who had mild COVID-19 (a few samples of this study predate the infection). Cell type and time point are not known.

This clonotype was detected only a few times. The chain has TRBV24-1 and TRBJ1-1; 8 nucleotides agree with TRBD1. Looked up from germline, CDR1 is KGHDR and CDR2 is SFDVKD. J was trimmed by 4 bases and V by 9 bases; bases with no gene match: 6. CDR3 size: 13 residues. This CDR3 reads CATGGQGGTEAFF. Written as DNA, the CDR3 is TGTGCCACCGGTGGACAGGGAGGCACTGAAGCTTTCTTT.

This clonotype occurred a few times. The V and J genes are TRBV9 and TRBJ2-1, with D maybe TRBD2 (6 bases). The V end was cut by 0 bases, the J end by 5 bases, with 9 bases between. Germline V lookup: CDR1 SGDLS, CDR2 YYNGEE. This CDR3 has 14 residues. The DNA of the CDR3 is TGTGCCAGCAGCGTAGGATGGGGGGACAATGAGCAGTTCTTC. Amino acid sequence: CASSVGWGDNEQFF.

The chain carries TRBV3-1 and TRBJ2-7; 12 nucleotides line up with TRBD2. Per germline, CDR1 LGHDT and CDR2 YNNKEL (reference sequence). Trimming cost V 1 base and J 7 bases; bases outside gene matches: 8. The CDR3 is 16 amino acids. The CDR3 DNA follows: TGTGCCAGCAGCCAAGGGTGGACTAGCGGGGCGGAAGAGCAGTACTTC. Protein: CASSQGWTSGAEEQYF.

The chain carries TRBV18 and TRBJ1-1; D gene unclear. This CDR3 has 14 residues. V lost 0 bases to trimming and J lost 2 bases, with 7 bases between them. Germline V gives CDR1 KGHSH, CDR2 LQKENI. For the CDR3, the DNA is TGTGCCAGCTCACCACCGAACACTAACACTGAAGCTTTCTTT. The encoded protein is CASSPPNTNTEAFF.

The CDR3 protein is CASGTPTNTEAFF. The CDR3 DNA sequence: TGTGCCAGCGGAACTCCTACGAACACTGAAGCTTTCTTT. The chain couples TRBV25-1 to TRBJ1-1; D is uncertain. The CDR3 runs to 13 residues. Germline V gene lookup returns CDR1 MGHDK and CDR2 SYGVNS. The V end lost 8 bases, the J end lost 1 base, and 11 bases lay between the germline ends.

This chain uses TRBV20-1 with TRBJ1-1; D is uncertain. This CDR3 is 13 amino acids long. The V and J ends lost 6 bases and 2 bases respectively, with 13 bases between them. CDR1 and CDR2 from the germline V gene are DFQATT and SNEGSKA (reference sequence). DNA of the CDR3: TGCAGTGCCATCGGACGGCAAAACACTGAAGCTTTCTTT. Translation gives CSAIGRQNTEAFF.

The chain couples TRBV12-3 or TRBV12-4 to TRBJ2-7; perhaps TRBD2 as D (5 bases). Deletions cut 6 bases from V and 7 bases from J, with 22 bases between. The length of the CDR3 is 15 residues. The CDR3 DNA reads as TGTGCCAGCAGCGCGTCGGGGAGTTGGGTTGGGGAGCAGTACTTC. Its protein is CASSASGSWVGEQYF.

The table lists this clonotype with a few counts. J is TRBJ2-1 and V is TRBV7-9; D remains unclear. CDR3 size: 14 residues. V dropped 3 bases and J dropped 6 bases, with 12 bases sitting between them. Germline V lookup: CDR1 SEHNR, CDR2 FQNEAQ (reference sequence). The CDR3 sequence is CASSFPGLTNEQFF. CDR3 coding DNA: TGTGCCAGCAGCTTTCCGGGTCTAACCAATGAGCAGTTCTTC.